One and the same sample provided the 10 T cell receptor beta chains below, sequenced in a study of identical twins. A single record per CDR3 protein comes from TCRdb applying MiXCR to the 5' RACE reads. The sample includes hundreds of thousands of distinct CDR3 sequences, roughly 7.1% seen only once; the top ten take 1.6%. The sample was also reused in another study, on yellow fever vaccine responses in identical twins.

Sequencing was performed on PBMCs. All receptors derive from a woman between 18 and 29 years old in good health.

This clonotype was detected many times. The chain combines TRBV7-9 with TRBJ2-7; D is unresolved. There are 13 residues in the CDR3. Germline lookup yields CDR1 SEHNR and CDR2 FQNEAQ (reference sequence). Trimming took off 0 bases at V and 2 bases at J, with 5 bases between the two ends. The CDR3: CASSLAETYEQYF. The CDR3 coding sequence is TGTGCCAGCAGCTTAGCGGAAACCTACGAGCAGTACTTC.

The V and J genes are TRBV20-1 and TRBJ1-5; 7 bases map to TRBD1. The CDR3 sequence is 14 residues long. The V segment lost 4 bases and the J segment 3 bases; nucleotides outside the gene matches: 6. Germline CDR1 is DFQATT and CDR2 is SNEGSKA (reference sequence). The CDR3 is CSATSGTDNQPQHF. Written as DNA, the CDR3 is TGCAGTGCTACTTCCGGGACAGACAATCAGCCCCAGCATTTT.

This clonotype was counted between two and nine times. The chain carries TRBV12-3 or TRBV12-4 and TRBJ1-2, with no clear D. Deletions cut 6 bases from V and 8 bases from J, with 13 bases between. This CDR3 has 12 residues. The CDR3 here is CASSGDFGGYTF. CDR3 bases: TGTGCCAGCAGCGGGGATTTCGGGGGCTACACCTTC.

The table lists this clonotype with many counts. The V and J genes are TRBV5-1 and TRBJ2-1; D is ambiguous. V was shortened by 0 bases and J by 5 bases, with 9 bases between the two germline ends. There are 14 residues in the CDR3. Germline CDR1 is SGHRS and CDR2 is YFSETQ. DNA of the CDR3: TGCGCCAGCAGCTTGGTCCGGAACGACAATGAGCAGTTCTTC. Its translation: CASSLVRNDNEQFF. Using reference TRBV5-1 and TRBJ2-1 for the parts outside the CDR3, the full variable domain is KAGVTQTPRYLIKTRGQQVTLSCSPISGHRSVSWYQQTPGQGLQFLFEYFSETQRNKGNFPGRFSGRQFSNSRSEMNVSTLELGDSALYLCASSLVRNDNEQFFGPGTRLTVL.

The gene calls are TRBV11-2 and TRBJ2-7, with TRBD2 as a possible D gene (5 bases). Trimming stripped 5 bases from V and 0 bases from J, with 17 bases between. CDR3 length: 16 residues. CDR1 is SGHAT, CDR2 FQNNGV, per germline. The CDR3 DNA reads as TGTGCCAGCAGCCCGGGGTGGGCAGGTTCCTCCTACGAGCAGTACTTC. Protein product: CASSPGWAGSSYEQYF.

There are many counts of this clonotype. This chain links TRBV5-6 with TRBJ1-4; tentatively, D is TRBD1 (5 bases). The V gene lost 3 bases and the J gene lost 3 bases, with 12 bases spanning the gap. CDR1 and CDR2 (germline): SGHDT, YYEEEE. The CDR3 has 15 residues. In DNA, the CDR3 is TGTGCCAGCAGCTCCTCCGGGGGTCCTAATGAAAAACTGTTTTTT. Its translation: CASSSSGGPNEKLFF.

This clonotype was recorded a few times. V usage is TRBV5-1 and J usage is TRBJ1-1; TRBD1 aligns across 11 bases. The CDR3 has 15 residues. The V gene end was trimmed by 4 bases and the J gene end by 4 bases; junction bases not matched to a gene: 6. Germline lookup yields CDR1 SGHRS and CDR2 YFSETQ. The CDR3 DNA sequence: TGCGCCAGCAGCCCGGACAGGGGGCTGGTCACTGAAGCTTTCTTT. This sequence encodes CASSPDRGLVTEAFF.

The chain employs TRBV5-1 and TRBJ2-2, with TRBD1 identical over 9 bases. In germline, CDR1 is SGHRS, CDR2 YFSETQ. The junction had 11 bases not matched to a gene; V was cut back by 2 bases and J by 6 bases. The CDR3 is 17 residues long. CDR3 nucleotides: TGCGCCAGCAGCTTTTTCAGACAGGGGGTAATCGCCGGGGAGCTGTTTTTT. This encodes CASSFFRQGVIAGELFF.

This clonotype was seen many times. This rearrangement joins TRBV28 to TRBJ1-6; D might be TRBD1 (6 bases). The ends were cut back, 3 bases at V and 10 bases at J, with 13 bases in the middle. The germline CDR1 and CDR2 sequences are MDHEN and SYDVKM. The CDR3 loop spans 14 amino acids. The CDR3 sequence is CASSFLDSNSPLHF. Written as DNA, the CDR3 is TGTGCCAGCAGTTTTTTGGACAGTAACTCACCCCTCCACTTT.

This clonotype was recorded at least ten times. This chain connects TRBV5-1 to TRBJ1-2; a weak D match, TRBD1 (5 bases). V was shortened by 7 bases and J by 4 bases, with 17 bases between the two germline ends. From germline, CDR1 is SGHRS and CDR2 YFSETQ. The CDR3 totals 14 residues. CDR3 in DNA: TGCGCCAGCTCCGAAACCCCAGGGTCCTATGGCTACACCTTC. Protein: CASSETPGSYGYTF.